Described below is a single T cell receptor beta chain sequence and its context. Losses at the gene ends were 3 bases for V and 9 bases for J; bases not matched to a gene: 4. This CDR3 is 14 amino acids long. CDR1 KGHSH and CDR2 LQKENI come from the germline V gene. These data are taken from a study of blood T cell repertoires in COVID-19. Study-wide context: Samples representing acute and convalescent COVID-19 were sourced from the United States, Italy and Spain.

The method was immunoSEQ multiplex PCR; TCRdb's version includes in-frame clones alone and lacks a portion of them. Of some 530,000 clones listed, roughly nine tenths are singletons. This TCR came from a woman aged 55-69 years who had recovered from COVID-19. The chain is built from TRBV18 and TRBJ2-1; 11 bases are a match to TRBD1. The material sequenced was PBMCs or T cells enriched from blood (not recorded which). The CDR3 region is CASSPADRGPEQFF. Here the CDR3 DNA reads TGTGCCAGCTCACCTGCGGACAGGGGGCCTGAGCAGTTCTTC. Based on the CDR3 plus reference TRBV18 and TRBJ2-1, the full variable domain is NAGVMQNPRHLVRRRGQEARLRCSPMKGHSHVYWYRQLPEEGLKFMVYLQKENIIDESGMPKERFSAEFPKEGPSILRIQQVVRGDSAAYFCASSPADRGPEQFFGPGTRLTVL.